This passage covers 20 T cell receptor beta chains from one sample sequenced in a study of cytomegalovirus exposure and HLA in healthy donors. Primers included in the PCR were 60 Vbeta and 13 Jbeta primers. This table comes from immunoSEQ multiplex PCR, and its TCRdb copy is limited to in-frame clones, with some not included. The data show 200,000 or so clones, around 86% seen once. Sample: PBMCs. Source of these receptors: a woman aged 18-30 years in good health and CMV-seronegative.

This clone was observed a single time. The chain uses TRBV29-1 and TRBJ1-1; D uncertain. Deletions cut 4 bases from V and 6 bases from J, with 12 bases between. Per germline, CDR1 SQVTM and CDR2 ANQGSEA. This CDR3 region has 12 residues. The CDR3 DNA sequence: TGCAGCGTTGCCCTTCGGGTGGCTGAAGCTTTCTTT. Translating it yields CSVALRVAEAFF.

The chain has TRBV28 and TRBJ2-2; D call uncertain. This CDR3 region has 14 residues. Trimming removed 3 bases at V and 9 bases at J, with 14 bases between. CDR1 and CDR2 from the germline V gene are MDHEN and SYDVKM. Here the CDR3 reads CASSFNGVTRELFF. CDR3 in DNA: TGTGCCAGCAGTTTCAACGGAGTTACCCGGGAGCTGTTTTTT.

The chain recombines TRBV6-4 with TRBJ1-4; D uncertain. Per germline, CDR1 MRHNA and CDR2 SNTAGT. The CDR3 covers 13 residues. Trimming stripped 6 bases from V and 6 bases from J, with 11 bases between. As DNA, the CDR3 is TGTGCCAGCAGCCCAGGAGGCGATGAAAAACTGTTTTTT. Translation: CASSPGGDEKLFF.

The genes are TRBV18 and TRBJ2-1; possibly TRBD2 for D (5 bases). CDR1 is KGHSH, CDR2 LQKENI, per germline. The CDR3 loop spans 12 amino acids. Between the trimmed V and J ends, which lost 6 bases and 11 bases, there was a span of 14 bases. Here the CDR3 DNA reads TGTGCCAGCTCTCAGGCGGACGGGAAGCAGTTCTTC. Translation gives CASSQADGKQFF. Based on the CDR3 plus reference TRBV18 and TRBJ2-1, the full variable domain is NAGVMQNPRHLVRRRGQEARLRCSPMKGHSHVYWYRQLPEEGLKFMVYLQKENIIDESGMPKERFSAEFPKEGPSILRIQQVVRGDSAAYFCASSQADGKQFFGPGTRLTVL.

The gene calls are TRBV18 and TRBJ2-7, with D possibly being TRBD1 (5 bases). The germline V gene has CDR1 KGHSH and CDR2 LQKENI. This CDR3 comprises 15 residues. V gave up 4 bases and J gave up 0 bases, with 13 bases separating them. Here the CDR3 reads CASSQFDRPSYEQYF. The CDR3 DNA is TGTGCCAGCTCACAATTTGACAGACCCTCCTACGAGCAGTACTTC.

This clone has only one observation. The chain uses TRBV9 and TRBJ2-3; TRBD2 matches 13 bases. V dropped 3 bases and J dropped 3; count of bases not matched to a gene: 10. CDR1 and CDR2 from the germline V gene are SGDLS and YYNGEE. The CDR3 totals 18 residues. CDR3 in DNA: TGTGCCAGCAGCGGAGCCACAACTAGCGGGGGGGCAACAGATACGCAGTATTTT. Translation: CASSGATTSGGATDTQYF.

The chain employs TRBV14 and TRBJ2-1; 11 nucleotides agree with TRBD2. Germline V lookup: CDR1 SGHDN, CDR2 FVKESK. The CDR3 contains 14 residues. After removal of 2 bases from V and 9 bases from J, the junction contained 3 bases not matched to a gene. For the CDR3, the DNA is TGTGCCAGCAGCCAATTAGCGGGAGGGGTTGAGCAGTTCTTC. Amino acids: CASSQLAGGVEQFF. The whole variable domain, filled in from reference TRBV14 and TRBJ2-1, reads EAGVTQFPSHSVIEKGQTVTLRCDPISGHDNLYWYRRVMGKEIKFLLHFVKESKQDESGMPNNRFLAERTGGTYSTLKVQPAELEDSGVYFCASSQLAGGVEQFFGPGTRLTVL.

CDR3 bases: TGCGCCAGCAGCTTGGGGACTAGCGGGAGGAAAACAGATACGCAGTATTTT. It translates to CASSLGTSGRKTDTQYF. The V and J genes are TRBV5-1 and TRBJ2-3, with 14 bases that match TRBD2. Germline V gene sequence: CDR1 SGHRS, CDR2 YFSETQ. Losses at the gene ends were 0 bases for V and 3 bases for J; bases not matched to a gene: 3. The length of the CDR3 is 17 residues.

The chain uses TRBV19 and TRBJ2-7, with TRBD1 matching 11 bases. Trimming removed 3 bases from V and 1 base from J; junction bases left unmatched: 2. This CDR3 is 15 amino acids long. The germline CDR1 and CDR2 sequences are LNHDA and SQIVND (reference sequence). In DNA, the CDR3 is TGTGCCAGTAGTATGGGGGACAGGGGGTCCTACGAGCAGTACTTC. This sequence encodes CASSMGDRGSYEQYF.

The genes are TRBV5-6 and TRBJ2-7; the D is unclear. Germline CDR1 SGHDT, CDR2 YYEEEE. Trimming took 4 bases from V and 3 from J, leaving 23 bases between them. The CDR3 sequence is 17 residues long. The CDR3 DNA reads TGTGCCAGCAGCACCTTTACAGACCCGCTCCCTGACTACGAGCAGTACTTC. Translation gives CASSTFTDPLPDYEQYF.

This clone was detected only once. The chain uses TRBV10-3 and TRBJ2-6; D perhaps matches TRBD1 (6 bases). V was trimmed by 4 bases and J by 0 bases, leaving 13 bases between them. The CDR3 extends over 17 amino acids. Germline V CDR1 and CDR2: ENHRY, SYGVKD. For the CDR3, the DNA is TGTGCCATCAGTGCAGGGGACCTCTCCTCTGGGGCCAACGTCCTGACTTTC. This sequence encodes CAISAGDLSSGANVLTF.

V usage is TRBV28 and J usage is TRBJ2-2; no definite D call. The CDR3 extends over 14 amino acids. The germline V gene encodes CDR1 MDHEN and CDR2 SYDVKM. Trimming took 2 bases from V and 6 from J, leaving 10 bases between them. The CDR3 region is CASSLPLRSGELFF. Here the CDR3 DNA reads TGTGCCAGCAGTTTACCTCTTAGATCCGGGGAGCTGTTTTTT.

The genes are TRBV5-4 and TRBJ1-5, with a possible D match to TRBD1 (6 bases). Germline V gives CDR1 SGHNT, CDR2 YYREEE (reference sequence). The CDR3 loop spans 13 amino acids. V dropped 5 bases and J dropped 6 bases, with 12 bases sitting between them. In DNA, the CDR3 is TGTGCCAGCAGTATACAGGGTACTCAGCCCCAGCATTTT. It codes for CASSIQGTQPQHF.

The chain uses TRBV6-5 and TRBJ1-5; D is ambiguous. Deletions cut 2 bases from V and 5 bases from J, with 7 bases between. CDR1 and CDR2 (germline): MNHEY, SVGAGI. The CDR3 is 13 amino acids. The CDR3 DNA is TGTGCCAGCAGTTACCTAGAGGATCAGCCCCAGCATTTT. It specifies CASSYLEDQPQHF.

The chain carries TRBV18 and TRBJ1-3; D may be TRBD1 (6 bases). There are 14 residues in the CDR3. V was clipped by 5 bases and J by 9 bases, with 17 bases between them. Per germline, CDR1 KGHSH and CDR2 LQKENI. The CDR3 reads CASSSGQRAGTIYF. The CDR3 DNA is TGTGCCAGCTCAAGCGGACAGCGCGCAGGCACCATATATTTT.

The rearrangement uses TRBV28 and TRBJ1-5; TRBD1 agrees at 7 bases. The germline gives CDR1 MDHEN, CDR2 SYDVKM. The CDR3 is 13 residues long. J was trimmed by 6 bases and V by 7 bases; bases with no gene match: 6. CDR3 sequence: CASTKTGVQPQHF. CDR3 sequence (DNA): TGTGCCAGCACCAAAACAGGGGTTCAGCCCCAGCATTTT.

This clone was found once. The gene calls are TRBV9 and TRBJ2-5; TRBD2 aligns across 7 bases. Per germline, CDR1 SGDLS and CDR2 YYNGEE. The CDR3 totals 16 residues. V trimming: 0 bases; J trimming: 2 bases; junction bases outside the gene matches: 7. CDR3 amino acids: CASSVGGGGIQETQYF. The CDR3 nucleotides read TGTGCCAGCAGCGTAGGGGGGGGTGGGATTCAAGAGACCCAGTACTTC.

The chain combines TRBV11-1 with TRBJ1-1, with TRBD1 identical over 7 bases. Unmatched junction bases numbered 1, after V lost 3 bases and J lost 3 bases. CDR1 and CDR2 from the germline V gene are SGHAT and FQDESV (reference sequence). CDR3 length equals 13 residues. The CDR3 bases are TGTGCCAGCAGCTTTACAGGGGACACTGAAGCTTTCTTT. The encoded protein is CASSFTGDTEAFF.

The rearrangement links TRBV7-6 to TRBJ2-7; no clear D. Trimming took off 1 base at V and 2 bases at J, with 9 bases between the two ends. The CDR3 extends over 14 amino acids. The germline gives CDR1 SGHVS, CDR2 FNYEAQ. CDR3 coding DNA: TGTGCCAGCAGCTTAGACGCTATAACCTACGAGCAGTACTTC. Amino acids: CASSLDAITYEQYF.

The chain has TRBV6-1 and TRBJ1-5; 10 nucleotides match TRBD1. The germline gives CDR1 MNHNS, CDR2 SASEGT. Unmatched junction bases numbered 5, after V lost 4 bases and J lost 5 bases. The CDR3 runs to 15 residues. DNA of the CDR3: TGTGCCAGCAGTGGACAGGGGGCAGGGGATCAGCCCCAGCATTTT. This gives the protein CASSGQGAGDQPQHF.